This T cell receptor beta chain originates from a study of T cell responses to AZD1222 COVID-19 vaccine. The overall study: Combined were second doses at about 4 or about 12 weeks. Regarding the study as a whole: Donors skewed white British and female; clonal diversity was possibly underestimated. An increase in Spike-specific TCR breadth and depth was observed after two AZD1222 doses. Spike-spanning, vaccine-associated CD4 TCRs were dominant at 160-218 and 743-854.

Trimming cost V 7 bases and J 1 base; bases outside gene matches: 7. The germline CDR1 and CDR2 sequences are LGHDT and YNNKEL (reference sequence). The CDR3 sequence is 14 residues long. TCRdb keeps only in-frame clones here, not all; method: immunoSEQ multiplex PCR. The data contain tens of thousands of clones, roughly nine tenths of them seen just once; the ten biggest clones take up 6% to 9%. To note about this clone: Its cognate antigen is unknown.

Sequenced here: peripheral blood, sampled on day 0 of AZD1222 vaccination. This chain uses TRBV3-1 (or the pseudogene TRBV3-2) with TRBJ2-7, with TRBD2 matching over 7 bases. This TCR was sampled from an adult in good health. The CDR3 spells CASNPAGRSYEQYF. The CDR3 bases are TGTGCCAGCAACCCAGCGGGGCGTTCCTACGAGCAGTACTTC.